The clone carrying this T cell receptor beta chain was seen at least ten times. The target antigen is unknown. Time point: sample taken at primary tumor resection. Sequencing covered unsorted whole RNA taken from tumor, nontumor lung or frozen PBMC. This sample stems from a study of spatial heterogeneity in lung cancer. Every TCR cDNA molecule bore a unique molecular identifier. TCRdb redid the calling of the 5' RACE reads with MiXCR, one entry per CDR3 protein. Among some 44,000 distinct CDR3 sequences listed, approximately 13% were seen once. General study findings and limits: Ubiquitous expanded tumor TCRs appeared in blood more at resection than follow-up.

Trimming at V came to 6 bases and at J to 4 bases, leaving 7 bases not matched to a gene. The CDR3 loop spans 14 amino acids. Germline V gene data show CDR1 as SNHLY and CDR2 as FYNNEI. The clonotype was recovered from a male donor with early-stage non-small cell lung cancer. Here the sequenced sample was PBMCs, taken at surgery. This chain uses TRBV2 with TRBJ2-5; 8 nucleotides line up with TRBD2. The CDR3 spells CASRNSGEAETQYF. The DNA for the CDR3 is TGTGCCAGCAGAAATAGCGGGGAAGCAGAGACCCAGTACTTC.